Following are 30 T cell receptor beta chains from one sample sequenced in a study of human T cells and chemical hapten exposure. The authors' total RNA extraction used unfractionated whole blood. TCRdb used MiXCR to reprocess the 5' RACE reads, holding one entry per CDR3 protein. The data show about 140,000 distinct CDR3 sequences, roughly 4.1% seen once. The receptors were gathered from a female donor in good health.

This clonotype was seen many times. The chain uses TRBV9 and TRBJ2-3; no definite D call. The germline V gene encodes CDR1 SGDLS and CDR2 YYNGEE. V lost 0 bases and J 4 bases, leaving 6 bases between the germline ends. The CDR3 sequence is 13 residues long. CDR3 coding DNA: TGTGCCAGCAGCGTAGAGAGGCCAGATACGCAGTATTTT. Translating gives CASSVERPDTQYF.

This clonotype showed up many times. The chain has TRBV2 and TRBJ1-1; TRBD1 is a possible D gene (5 bases). This CDR3 is 14 amino acids long. CDR1 is SNHLY, CDR2 FYNNEI, per germline. Trimming removed 2 bases at V and 8 bases at J, with 15 bases between. The DNA of the CDR3 is TGTGCCAGCAGTGAAATAGGACGGGGCGCAGAAGCTTTCTTT. Translation: CASSEIGRGAEAFF.

This clonotype was recorded at least ten times. The V and J genes are TRBV3-1 and TRBJ2-1, with a possible D match to TRBD1 (6 bases). Trimming left V 4 bases short and J 1 base short, with 14 bases between. The germline V gene has CDR1 LGHDT and CDR2 YNNKEL (reference sequence). CDR3 size: 16 residues. The CDR3 nucleotides read TGTGCCAGCAGCCGAAAGCAGGGGCTATCCTACAATGAGCAGTTCTTC. This gives the protein CASSRKQGLSYNEQFF.

The chain couples TRBV30 to TRBJ1-2, with D perhaps TRBD1 (5 bases). Trimming removed 5 bases at V and 8 bases at J, with 12 bases between. The CDR3 contains 11 residues. The V gene's germline CDR1 is GTSNPN and CDR2 SVGIG (reference sequence). The CDR3 loop reads CAWGAGGGYTF. CDR3 bases: TGTGCCTGGGGGGCCGGCGGGGGCTACACCTTC.

This clonotype has a count of ten or more. V and J are TRBV6-1 and TRBJ1-5, with D perhaps matching TRBD1 (6 bases). The CDR3 loop spans 16 amino acids. Germline V gene lookup returns CDR1 MNHNS and CDR2 SASEGT. The V gene lost 3 bases and the J gene lost 6 bases, with 18 bases spanning the gap. The chain's CDR3 is CASSEKPGVHLQPQHF. CDR3 in DNA: TGTGCCAGCAGTGAGAAGCCAGGGGTCCATCTTCAGCCCCAGCATTTT.

This clonotype was counted a few times. The chain has TRBV7-2 and TRBJ2-7, with D perhaps matching TRBD1 or TRBD2 (5 bases each). In germline, CDR1 is SGHTA, CDR2 FQGNSA. V dropped 5 bases and J dropped 2 bases, with 16 bases sitting between them. The CDR3 covers 15 residues. The CDR3 loop is CASSARGDRPYEQYF. The CDR3 bases are TGTGCCAGCAGCGCGCGAGGGGACCGACCCTACGAGCAGTACTTC.

At least ten counts were recorded for this clonotype. The gene calls are TRBV11-2 and TRBJ2-1, with D possibly matching TRBD2 (6 bases). V was clipped by 5 bases and J by 5 bases, with 13 bases between them. The germline CDR1 and CDR2 sequences are SGHAT and FQNNGV. The CDR3 runs to 14 residues. The chain's CDR3 is CASSAPGLHNEQFF. The CDR3 nucleotides are TGTGCCAGCAGCGCACCGGGACTCCACAATGAGCAGTTCTTC.

This clonotype was picked up many times. This chain uses TRBV29-1 with TRBJ2-3; 8 positions agree with TRBD1. The CDR3 covers 12 residues. The junction had 3 bases not matched to a gene; V was cut back by 5 bases and J by 5 bases. From germline, CDR1 is SQVTM and CDR2 ANQGSEA. CDR3 region: CSVWDRRDTQYF. The CDR3 nucleotides are TGCAGCGTTTGGGACAGGAGAGATACGCAGTATTTT.

This clonotype has only a few counts. This rearrangement joins TRBV4-2 to TRBJ1-4; 7 nucleotides align to TRBD1. Germline V gives CDR1 LGHNA, CDR2 YNFKEQ. V was pared by 2 bases and J by 3 bases, with 6 bases of the junction left unmatched. The CDR3 runs 16 residues. CDR3 loop: CASSQNTGEANEKLFF. CDR3 nucleotide sequence: TGTGCCAGCAGCCAAAACACAGGGGAGGCTAATGAAAAACTGTTTTTT.

There are many counts of this clonotype. V is TRBV7-2 and J is TRBJ2-1, with 10 nucleotides matching TRBD2. The CDR3 totals 18 residues. Germline assignment: CDR1 SGHTA and CDR2 FQGNSA. The junction had 12 bases not matched to a gene; V was cut back by 2 bases and J by 5 bases. The CDR3 is CASSLRASGGTGHNEQFF. In DNA form, the CDR3 reads TGTGCCAGCAGCTTACGGGCTAGCGGGGGTACTGGCCACAATGAGCAGTTCTTC.

Many counts were recorded for this clonotype. This chain connects TRBV29-1 to TRBJ1-4, with 7 positions matching TRBD1. CDR1 is SQVTM and CDR2 is ANQGSEA in the germline V gene. Trimming cost V 4 bases and J 8 bases; bases outside gene matches: 7. CDR3 length: 13 residues. The chain's CDR3 is CSVGEQGREKLFF. DNA of the CDR3: TGCAGCGTTGGGGAACAGGGGAGAGAAAAACTGTTTTTT.

This clonotype was counted at least ten times. The chain employs TRBV6-2 or TRBV6-3 and TRBJ1-2, with 7 bases identical to TRBD1. CDR1 is MNHEY, CDR2 SVGEGT, per germline. Trimming at V came to 6 bases and at J to 4 bases, leaving 5 bases not matched to a gene. The CDR3 totals 13 residues. Here the CDR3 DNA reads TGTGCCAGCAGAAGAGGGGGCGTCTATGGCTACACCTTC. Translated, it gives CASRRGGVYGYTF.

This clonotype was seen at least ten times. The J gene is TRBJ1-2, the V gene TRBV11-2, with 7 nucleotides matching TRBD1. Trimming removed 5 bases from V and 2 bases from J; junction bases left unmatched: 8. Germline CDR1 reads SGHAT; CDR2 reads FQNNGV. The length of the CDR3 is 15 residues. The CDR3 nucleotides read TGTGCCAGCAGCCCAAGACAGGGCGGCAACTATGGCTACACCTTC. It translates to CASSPRQGGNYGYTF.

This clonotype has ten or more counts. The chain couples TRBV5-1 to TRBJ2-7; D might be TRBD1 (6 bases). CDR1 is SGHRS and CDR2 is YFSETQ in the germline V gene. V was pared by 4 bases and J by 5 bases, with 19 bases between. The CDR3 length is 15 residues. The CDR3 is CASSPPTGGQHEQYF. CDR3 nucleotides: TGCGCCAGCAGCCCGCCTACAGGAGGACAGCACGAGCAGTACTTC.

This clonotype has at least ten counts. The J gene is TRBJ2-3, the V gene TRBV12-3 or TRBV12-4, with unresolved D. V shed 4 bases and J shed 1 base, with 24 bases lying between them. The CDR3 length is 19 residues. The CDR3 region is CASSYSTWFRPSGTDTQYF. CDR3 coding DNA: TGTGCCAGCAGTTACTCGACTTGGTTTCGGCCCAGCGGCACAGATACGCAGTATTTT.

The sample holds a few counts of this clonotype. This chain connects TRBV5-1 to TRBJ2-7; D is uncertain. The CDR3 covers 15 residues. Germline values: CDR1 SGHRS, CDR2 YFSETQ. Trimming removed 0 bases at V and 9 bases at J, with 19 bases between. CDR3 sequence: CASSLGTAPSCGQYF. The CDR3 DNA follows: TGCGCCAGCAGCTTGGGTACCGCTCCGTCGTGTGGGCAGTACTTC. The full variable domain, its missing parts supplied by reference TRBV5-1 and TRBJ2-7, is KAGVTQTPRYLIKTRGQQVTLSCSPISGHRSVSWYQQTPGQGLQFLFEYFSETQRNKGNFPGRFSGRQFSNSRSEMNVSTLELGDSALYLCASSLGTAPSCGQYFGPGTRLTVT.

This clonotype was seen only a few times. The chain combines TRBV18 with TRBJ1-5; D is perhaps TRBD1 (5 bases). With 3 bases removed from V and 0 bases from J, the gap between germline ends came to 9 bases. The germline CDR1 and CDR2 sequences are KGHSH and LQKENI. CDR3 length: 15 residues. CDR3 coding DNA: TGTGCCAGCTCACCGCAGGGTATTAGCAATCAGCCCCAGCATTTT. This sequence encodes CASSPQGISNQPQHF.

The table lists this clonotype with a few counts. The gene calls are TRBV5-1 and TRBJ1-6; 12 positions agree with TRBD1. V dropped 3 bases and J dropped 8; count of bases not matched to a gene: 3. In germline, CDR1 is SGHRS, CDR2 YFSETQ. This CDR3 contains 15 residues. CDR3 nucleotides: TGCGCCAGCAGCTCCGGGACAGGGGGCGATTCACCCCTCCACTTT. Its translation is CASSSGTGGDSPLHF.

In its sample, this clonotype was seen many times. The genes are TRBV6-6 and TRBJ1-5, with D perhaps TRBD1 (6 bases). V was shortened by 4 bases and J by 1 base, with 8 bases between the two germline ends. Germline V lookup: CDR1 MNHNY, CDR2 SVGAGI (reference sequence). The CDR3 is 14 amino acids. CDR3 residues: CASSLGGSNQPQHF. CDR3 nucleotide sequence: TGTGCCAGCAGTTTAGGGGGGAGCAATCAGCCCCAGCATTTT.

The sample holds a few counts of this clonotype. This chain joins TRBV5-1 and TRBJ2-6; 9 nucleotides line up with TRBD1. Trimming at V came to 3 bases and at J to 2 bases, leaving 6 bases not matched to a gene. The CDR3 has 17 residues. Germline assignment: CDR1 SGHRS and CDR2 YFSETQ. As DNA, the CDR3 is TGCGCCAGCAGCTGGGACAGGGAATTCCCTGGGGCCAACGTCCTGACTTTC. Translated, it gives CASSWDREFPGANVLTF.

This clonotype was counted many times. The chain recombines TRBV6-5 with TRBJ1-2, with D hard to call. Germline CDR1 reads MNHEY; CDR2 reads SVGAGI. This CDR3 region has 15 residues. Trimming cost V 6 bases and J 7 bases, with 21 bases left between them. The DNA for the CDR3 is TGTGCCAGCAGCCAATACCGGGCGCTGCTGTCTGGCTACACCTTC. Translated: CASSQYRALLSGYTF.

This clonotype was seen many times. The rearrangement uses TRBV24-1 and TRBJ2-7, with D possibly being TRBD1 (5 bases). Trimming stripped 5 bases from V and 5 bases from J, with 12 bases between. This CDR3 region has 13 residues. Germline CDR1 reads KGHDR; CDR2 reads SFDVKD. The CDR3 sequence: CATSVRGVDEQYF. The DNA of the CDR3 is TGTGCCACCAGTGTTAGGGGCGTCGACGAGCAGTACTTC.

This clonotype was seen at least ten times. The chain carries TRBV20-1 and TRBJ2-7; 11 bases are shared with TRBD1. J lost 3 bases, V lost 5 bases, and 6 bases had no gene match. Germline V CDR1 and CDR2: DFQATT, SNEGSKA (reference sequence). The CDR3 length is 14 residues. The DNA for the CDR3 is TGCAGTGCTGCGAGGACAGGGGGCTTCTACGAGCAGTACTTC. Its translation is CSAARTGGFYEQYF.

In DNA form, the CDR3 reads TGCAGTGCTAGAATATCTAGCGGGGGGCCGGGTTCTTCAGATACGCAGTATTTT. This sequence encodes CSARISSGGPGSSDTQYF. The rearrangement uses TRBV20-1 and TRBJ2-3, with 11 bases identical to TRBD2. V lost 2 bases to trimming and J lost 4 bases; unmatched junction nucleotides: 14. This CDR3 contains 18 residues. From germline, CDR1 is DFQATT and CDR2 SNEGSKA (reference sequence).

This clonotype was counted at least ten times. The chain recombines TRBV5-4 with TRBJ2-3, with 13 nucleotides matching TRBD2. From germline, CDR1 is SGHNT and CDR2 YYREEE (reference sequence). The CDR3 contains 17 residues. Unmatched junction bases numbered 11, after V lost 7 bases and J lost 3 bases. CDR3 sequence reads: CASGGLAGFSITDTQYF. CDR3 nucleotide sequence: TGTGCCAGCGGGGGACTAGCGGGGTTTTCGATTACAGATACGCAGTATTTT.

This clonotype was recorded many times. The chain uses TRBV12-5 and TRBJ1-5; D perhaps matches TRBD1 (5 bases). The CDR3 runs to 17 residues. Trimming pared 0 bases from V and 3 bases from J, leaving 15 bases between. CDR1 is LGHNT, CDR2 FRNRAP, per germline. The DNA for the CDR3 is TGTGCTAGTGGTTTGGTACTGGACGACAGTCTCAATCAGCCCCAGCATTTT. Its protein product is CASGLVLDDSLNQPQHF.

The chain has TRBV19 and TRBJ2-5; TRBD2 aligns across 10 bases. Losses at the gene ends were 1 base for V and 5 bases for J; bases not matched to a gene: 13. The CDR3 has 18 amino acids. Germline CDR1 LNHDA, CDR2 SQIVND (reference sequence). The CDR3 sequence is CASSIVSTSGARGETQYF. As DNA, the CDR3 is TGTGCCAGTAGTATAGTCTCCACTAGCGGGGCCCGGGGGGAGACCCAGTACTTC.

This clonotype was recorded many times. The CDR3 region has the DNA TGTGCCAGCAGTCCGGGACAGGGGGACGGGAGCAATCAGCCCCAGCATTTT. It specifies CASSPGQGDGSNQPQHF. V is TRBV12-3 or TRBV12-4 and J is TRBJ1-5; 11 bases are shared with TRBD1. Trimming at V came to 5 bases and at J to 1 base, leaving 7 bases not matched to a gene. The CDR3 runs to 17 residues.

At least ten counts were recorded for this clonotype. CDR3 DNA sequence: TGTGCCAGTCAGACAGGGAGAGGGGCCTCAATCAATCAGCCCCAGCATTTT. Amino acids: CASQTGRGASINQPQHF. V is TRBV7-8 and J is TRBJ1-5, with 7 bases matching TRBD1. Germline V gene sequence: CDR1 SGHVS, CDR2 FQNEAQ. The trim removed 9 bases at V and 3 bases at J, leaving 17 bases unmatched. This CDR3 is built from 17 residues.

Concerning this clonotype itself: This may arise from a read error, as a much more abundant clone is one base away. The chain combines TRBV27 with TRBJ1-5, with D possibly being TRBD1 (5 bases). CDR1 MNHEY and CDR2 SMNVEV come from the germline V gene (reference sequence). The CDR3 consists of 15 residues. V gave up 4 bases and J gave up 3 bases, with 13 bases separating them. Here the CDR3 DNA reads TGTGCCAGCAGTTACGGGACGGCTACCAATCAGCCCCAGCATTTT. It yields the protein CASSYGTATNQPQHF.